This paragraph covers one TCR beta chain sequence. This entry is derived from a study of T cell changes during pregnancy in multiple sclerosis. TCRdb keeps only in-frame clones here, not all; method: immunoSEQ multiplex PCR. The sample lists 45,000 to 60,000 clones, approximately 92% seen once, with 0.6% to 0.75% in the top ten. In germline, CDR1 is LNHNV, CDR2 YYDKDF (reference sequence). The CDR3 runs to 15 residues. V was clipped by 5 bases and J by 2 bases, with 10 bases between them. The TCR sequence derives from a female donor with multiple sclerosis, enrolled in a pregnancy study. The specimen comprised CD4+ T cells from peripheral blood mononuclear cells, sampled in the third trimester of pregnancy. The V call is TRBV15, the J call TRBJ2-6; perhaps TRBD1 as D (6 bases). The DNA of the CDR3 is TGTGCCACCAGCCTTACAGGGACTGGGGCCAACGTCCTGACTTTC. Amino acid sequence: CATSLTGTGANVLTF.